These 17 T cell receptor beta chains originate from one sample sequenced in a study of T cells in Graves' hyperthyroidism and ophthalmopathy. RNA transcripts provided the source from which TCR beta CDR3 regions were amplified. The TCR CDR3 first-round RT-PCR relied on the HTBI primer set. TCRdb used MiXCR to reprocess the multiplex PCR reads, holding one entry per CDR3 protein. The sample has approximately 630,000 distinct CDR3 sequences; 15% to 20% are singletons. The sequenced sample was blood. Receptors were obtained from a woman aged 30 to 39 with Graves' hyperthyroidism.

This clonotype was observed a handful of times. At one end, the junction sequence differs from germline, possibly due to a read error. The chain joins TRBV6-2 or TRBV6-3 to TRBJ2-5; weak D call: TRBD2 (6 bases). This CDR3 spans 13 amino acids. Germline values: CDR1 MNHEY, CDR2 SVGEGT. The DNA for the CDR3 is TGTGCCGGCAGACGGTGGGGGGAAGAGACCCAGTACTTC. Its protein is CAGRRWGEETQYF.

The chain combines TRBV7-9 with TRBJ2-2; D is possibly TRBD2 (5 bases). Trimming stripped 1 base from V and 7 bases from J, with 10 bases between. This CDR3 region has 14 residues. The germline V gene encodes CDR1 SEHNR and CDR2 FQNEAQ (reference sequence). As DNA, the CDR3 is TGTGCCAGCAGCTTAGAACTAGATGGCGGGGAGCTGTTTTTT. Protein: CASSLELDGGELFF.

The CDR3 here is CALAENTYNEQFF. For the CDR3, the DNA is TGTGCCTTAGCGGAAAATACCTACAATGAGCAGTTCTTC. J is TRBJ2-1 and V is TRBV30, with TRBD2 as a possible D gene (6 bases). CDR1 and CDR2 from the germline V gene are GTSNPN and SVGIG (reference sequence). V shed 7 bases and J shed 2 bases, with 12 bases lying between them. The CDR3 has 13 amino acids.

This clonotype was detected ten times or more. This chain's CDR3 is CASSPLKGGGGTEAFF. The CDR3 coding sequence is TGTGCCAGCAGCCCTTTAAAAGGGGGAGGAGGCACTGAAGCTTTCTTT. The V call is TRBV3-1, the J call TRBJ1-1; a weak D match, TRBD1 (6 bases). The germline CDR1 and CDR2 sequences are LGHDT and YNNKEL (reference sequence). The CDR3 has 16 amino acids. The V and J ends lost 4 bases and 4 bases respectively, with 19 bases between them. Full variable domain (missing parts from reference TRBV3-1 and TRBJ1-1): DTAVSQTPKYLVTQMGNDKSIKCEQNLGHDTMYWYKQDSKKFLKIMFSYNNKELIINETVPNRFSPKSPDKAHLNLHINSLELGDSAVYFCASSPLKGGGGTEAFFGQGTRLTVV.

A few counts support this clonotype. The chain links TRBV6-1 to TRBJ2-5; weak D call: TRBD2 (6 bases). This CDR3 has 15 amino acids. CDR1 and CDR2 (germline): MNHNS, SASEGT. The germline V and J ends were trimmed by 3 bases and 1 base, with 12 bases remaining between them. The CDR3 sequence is CASSEVAASQETQYF. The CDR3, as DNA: TGTGCCAGCAGTGAGGTAGCGGCTAGCCAAGAGACCCAGTACTTC.

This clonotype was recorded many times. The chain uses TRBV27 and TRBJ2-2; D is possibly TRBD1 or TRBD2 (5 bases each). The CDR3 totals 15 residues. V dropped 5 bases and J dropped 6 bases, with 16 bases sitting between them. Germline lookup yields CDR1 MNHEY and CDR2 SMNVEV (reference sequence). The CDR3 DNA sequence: TGTGCCAGCAGTCAAGGGTGGGGCGGGCCCGGGGAGCTGTTTTTT. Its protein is CASSQGWGGPGELFF.

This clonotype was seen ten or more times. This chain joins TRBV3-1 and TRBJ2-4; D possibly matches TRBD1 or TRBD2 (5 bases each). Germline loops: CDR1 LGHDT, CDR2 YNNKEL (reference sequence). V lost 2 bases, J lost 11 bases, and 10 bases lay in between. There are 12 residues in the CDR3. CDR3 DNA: TGTGCCAGCAGCCAAAGTCGGGGACTTCAGTACTTC. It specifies CASSQSRGLQYF.

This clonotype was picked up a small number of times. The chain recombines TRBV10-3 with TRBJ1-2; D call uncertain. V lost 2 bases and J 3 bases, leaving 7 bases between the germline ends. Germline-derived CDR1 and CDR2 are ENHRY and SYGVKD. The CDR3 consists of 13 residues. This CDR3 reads CAISEEDDYGYTF. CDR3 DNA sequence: TGTGCCATCAGTGAGGAAGATGACTATGGCTACACCTTC.

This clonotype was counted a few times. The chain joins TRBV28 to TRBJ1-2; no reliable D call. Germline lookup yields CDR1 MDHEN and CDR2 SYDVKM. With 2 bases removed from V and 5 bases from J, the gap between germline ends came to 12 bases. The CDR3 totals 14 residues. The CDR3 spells CASSLRPDTYGYTF. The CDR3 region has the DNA TGTGCCAGCAGTTTACGCCCCGACACGTATGGCTACACCTTC.

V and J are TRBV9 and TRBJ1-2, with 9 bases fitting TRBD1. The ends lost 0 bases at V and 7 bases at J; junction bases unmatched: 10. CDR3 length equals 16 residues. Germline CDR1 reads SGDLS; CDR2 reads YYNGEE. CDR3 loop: CASSVEMGQGGVGYTF. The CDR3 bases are TGTGCCAGCAGCGTAGAAATGGGACAGGGCGGAGTTGGCTACACCTTC.

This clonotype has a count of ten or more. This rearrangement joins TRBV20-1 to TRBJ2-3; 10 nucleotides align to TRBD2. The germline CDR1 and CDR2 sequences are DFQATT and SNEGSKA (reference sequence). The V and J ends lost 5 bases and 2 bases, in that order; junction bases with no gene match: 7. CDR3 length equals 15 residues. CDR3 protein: CSARQLAGSTDTQYF. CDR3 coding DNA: TGCAGTGCTCGCCAACTAGCGGGATCCACAGATACGCAGTATTTT.

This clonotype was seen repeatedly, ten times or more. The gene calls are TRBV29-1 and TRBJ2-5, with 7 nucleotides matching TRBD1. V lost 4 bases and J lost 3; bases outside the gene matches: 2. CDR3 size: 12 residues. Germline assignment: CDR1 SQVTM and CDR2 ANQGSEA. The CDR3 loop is CSVVQGEETQYF. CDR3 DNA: TGCAGCGTTGTGCAGGGGGAAGAGACCCAGTACTTC.

CDR3 DNA sequence: TGTGCTAGTGCGCAGGGAACCTATGGCTACACCTTC. It is translated as CASAQGTYGYTF. The chain carries TRBV12-5 and TRBJ1-2; tentatively, D is TRBD1 (5 bases). Deletions cut 7 bases from V and 4 bases from J, with 10 bases between. The CDR3 has 12 residues. Per the germline V gene, CDR1 is LGHNT and CDR2 is FRNRAP.

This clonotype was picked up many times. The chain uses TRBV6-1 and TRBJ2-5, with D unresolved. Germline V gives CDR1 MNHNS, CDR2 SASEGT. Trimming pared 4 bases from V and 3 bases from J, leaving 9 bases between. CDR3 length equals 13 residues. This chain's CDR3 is CASSGGPKETQYF. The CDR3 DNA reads TGTGCCAGCAGTGGAGGACCTAAAGAGACCCAGTACTTC.

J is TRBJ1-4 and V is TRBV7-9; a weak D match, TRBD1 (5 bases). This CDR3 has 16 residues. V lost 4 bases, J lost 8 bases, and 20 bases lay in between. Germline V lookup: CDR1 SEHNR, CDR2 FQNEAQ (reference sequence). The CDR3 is CASSSPRDPPGEKLFF. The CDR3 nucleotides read TGTGCCAGCAGCTCACCCCGGGACCCGCCGGGGGAAAAACTGTTTTTT.

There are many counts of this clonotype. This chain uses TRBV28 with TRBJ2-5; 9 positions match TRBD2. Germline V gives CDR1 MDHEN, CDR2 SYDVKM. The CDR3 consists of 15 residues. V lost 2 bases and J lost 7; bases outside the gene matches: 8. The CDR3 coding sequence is TGTGCCAGCAGTTTAACGGCGGGAGGGGGGGCGACCCAGTACTTC. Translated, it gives CASSLTAGGGATQYF.

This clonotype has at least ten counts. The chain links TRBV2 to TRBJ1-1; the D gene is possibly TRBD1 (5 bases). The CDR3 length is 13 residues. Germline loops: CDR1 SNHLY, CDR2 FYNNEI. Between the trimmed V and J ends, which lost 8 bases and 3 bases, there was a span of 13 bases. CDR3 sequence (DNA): TGTGCCAGCGCGGGACGGGGGGACACTGAAGCTTTCTTT. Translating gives CASAGRGDTEAFF.